This TCR beta chain comes out of a study of shared clonotypes between healthy human individuals. Study as a whole: The cohort had a couple of women and a few men, ages 18 to 49. Study conclusions and caveats: About 5.2% was the fraction of naive CD4 clonotypes found shared across a few donors. Clonotype sharing among donors was expected to depend on sequencing depth.

In the sorted-subset replicate PCRs, 200 ng DNA, tens of thousands of T cell genomes, was used. Here immunoSEQ multiplex PCR was the method, and the copy in TCRdb shows in-frame clones only, minus some. This table holds roughly 2.1 million clones, about 93% found once. The V gene lost 3 bases and the J gene lost 2 bases, with 11 bases spanning the gap. The CDR3 spans 15 residues. CDR1 is SNHLY, CDR2 FYNNEI, per germline. The count of this clone is one. The antigen is unknown. Terminally differentiated effector memory CD45RA+ cells were left out of the naive CD8 fraction, which was CD45RO-negative and positively selected for CCR7.

V and J are TRBV2 and TRBJ2-1, with D possibly TRBD2 on 5 matching bases. Sequenced: naive CD8+ T cells from PBMCs. The TCR comes from a man aged 18 to 30 in good health. Some clones in this sample may be carry-over from other donors' samples. The CDR3 reads CASSDFSATYNEQFF. The CDR3 nucleotides are TGTGCCAGCAGTGATTTTAGCGCCACCTACAATGAGCAGTTCTTC.